The source of this T cell receptor beta chain is a study of OX40 agonist ivuxolimab in advanced cancers. At the level of the study: Ivuxolimab is an agonistic anti-OX40 (CD134) antibody, and patients were treated with it. Previous treatment with anti-PD-1, anti-PD-L1 or anti-CTLA-4 therapy was allowed; under 50% had received some.

Some clones are missing from TCRdb's copy, which holds only in-frame ones; the method was immunoSEQ multiplex PCR. In the table there are roughly 60,000 clones, roughly 90% of which are singletons. V lost 8 bases and J 13 bases, leaving 27 bases between the germline ends. The CDR3 length is 14 residues. Per the germline V gene, CDR1 is SGHVS and CDR2 is FNYEAQ. Overall study results and limits: The study found that CD8+ T cells averaged more expanded clones than CD4+.

A note on this clone: What it recognizes is unknown.

This clonotype was sampled from an adult with an advanced solid tumor such as melanoma, head and neck, liver or kidney cancer. The source material was CD4+ or CD8+ T cells sorted from blood, sampled in a trial of the OX40 agonist ivuxolimab. The chain carries TRBV7-6 and TRBJ2-7, with a weak D call TRBD1 (6 bases). The CDR3 here is CASPRAVGTILKYF. CDR3 bases: TGTGCCAGCCCGAGGGCCGTCGGGACAATATTAAAATACTTC.